This T cell receptor beta chain is from a study of cytomegalovirus exposure and HLA in healthy donors. Findings and limits, study-wide: Among TCR beta chains, those listed as cytomegalovirus-associated numbered more than 150.

CDR3 length equals 17 residues. Germline V gene sequence: CDR1 LGHNA, CDR2 YNFKEQ. The PCR ran on 60 Vbeta and 13 Jbeta primers. Original handling: An analysis that came later counted roughly 80 million unique TCR beta chains, around 12 million shared. The method was immunoSEQ multiplex PCR; TCRdb's version includes in-frame clones alone and lacks a portion of them. V and J calls and clone size are as listed in that table; D and trimming were resolved from the DNA. This sample's table has fewer than 70,000 clones. Of note for this clone: Its antigen is unknown. A read error may produce the germline difference seen at one junction end.

This cohort consisted of healthy bone marrow donors. The chain recombines TRBV4-2 with TRBJ1-6; D is ambiguous. This receptor was taken from a man aged 30 to 39 in good health and CMV-seropositive. Input material: PBMCs. In nucleotides, the CDR3 is TGTGCCAGCAACCAAGATTTCCGGAGCTCCTATAATTCACCCCTCCACTTT. Its translation: CASNQDFRSSYNSPLHF.